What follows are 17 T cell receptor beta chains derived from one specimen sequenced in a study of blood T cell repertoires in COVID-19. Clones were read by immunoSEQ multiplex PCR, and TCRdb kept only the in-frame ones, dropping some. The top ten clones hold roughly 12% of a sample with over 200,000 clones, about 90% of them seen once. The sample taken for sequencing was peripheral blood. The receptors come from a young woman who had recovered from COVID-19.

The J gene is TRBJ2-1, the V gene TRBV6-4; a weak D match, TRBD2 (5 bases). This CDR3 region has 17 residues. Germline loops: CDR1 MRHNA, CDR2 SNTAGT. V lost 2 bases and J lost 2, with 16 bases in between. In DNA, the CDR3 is TGTGCCAGCAGTGACGGTGTGATGGGAGTTGCCTACAATGAGCAGTTCTTC. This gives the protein CASSDGVMGVAYNEQFF.

CDR3 sequence reads: CASSQHPWDSGFSDTQYF. The CDR3 coding sequence is TGTGCCAGCAGCCAACACCCCTGGGACTCAGGGTTTTCAGATACGCAGTATTTT. The V and J genes are TRBV11-3 and TRBJ2-3; maybe TRBD2 (6 bases). V dropped 5 bases and J dropped 4 bases, with 25 bases sitting between them. The V gene's germline CDR1 is SGHNT and CDR2 YENEEA. This CDR3 has 18 amino acids.

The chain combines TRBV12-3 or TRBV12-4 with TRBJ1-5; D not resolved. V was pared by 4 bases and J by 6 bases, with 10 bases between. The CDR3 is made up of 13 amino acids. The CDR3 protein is CASSSADTQPQHF. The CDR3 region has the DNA TGTGCCAGCAGTTCCGCTGACACTCAGCCCCAGCATTTT.

The CDR3 loop reads CASSVGEGGYGYTF. The CDR3, as DNA: TGTGCCAGCAGCGTAGGGGAGGGCGGCTATGGCTACACCTTC. This chain links TRBV9 with TRBJ1-2, with unresolved D. V was pared by 0 bases and J by 4 bases, with 10 bases between. Germline CDR1 and CDR2: SGDLS and YYNGEE. This CDR3 has 14 residues.

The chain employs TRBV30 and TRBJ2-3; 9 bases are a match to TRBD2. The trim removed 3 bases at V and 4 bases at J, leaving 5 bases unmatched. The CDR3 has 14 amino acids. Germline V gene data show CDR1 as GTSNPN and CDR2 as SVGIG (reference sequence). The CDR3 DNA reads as TGTGCCTGGAGGGCAGCGGGAGGAGCAGATACGCAGTATTTT. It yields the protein CAWRAAGGADTQYF.

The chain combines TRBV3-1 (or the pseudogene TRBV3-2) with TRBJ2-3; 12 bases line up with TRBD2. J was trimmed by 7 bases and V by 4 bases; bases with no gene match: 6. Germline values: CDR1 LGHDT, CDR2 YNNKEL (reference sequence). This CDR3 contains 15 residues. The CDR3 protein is CASSLRLAGAHTQYF. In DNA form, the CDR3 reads TGTGCCAGCAGCCTTCGACTAGCGGGAGCGCATACGCAGTATTTT.

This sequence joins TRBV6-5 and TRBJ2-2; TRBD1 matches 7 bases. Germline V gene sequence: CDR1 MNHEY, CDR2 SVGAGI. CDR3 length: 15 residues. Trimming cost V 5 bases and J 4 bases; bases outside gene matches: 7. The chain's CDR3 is CASSPRQGPTGELFF. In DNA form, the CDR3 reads TGTGCCAGCAGTCCCCGACAGGGCCCCACCGGGGAGCTGTTTTTT.

CDR3 loop: CASSSLQTLPHEQYF. DNA of the CDR3: TGTGCCAGCAGTTCCTTGCAGACTCTCCCCCACGAGCAGTACTTC. The chain links TRBV27 to TRBJ2-7; D is unresolved. CDR3 length equals 15 residues. From germline, CDR1 is MNHEY and CDR2 SMNVEV (reference sequence). V was trimmed by 4 bases and J by 5 bases, leaving 18 bases between them.

CDR3 DNA: TGTGCCTGGAGGGGGTCGGTGGAGGATAATGAAAAACTGTTTTTT. Encoded protein: CAWRGSVEDNEKLFF. The chain uses TRBV30 and TRBJ1-4, with D hard to call. The CDR3 sequence is 15 residues long. Trimming pared 3 bases from V and 4 bases from J, leaving 15 bases between. CDR1 and CDR2 (germline): GTSNPN, SVGIG (reference sequence).

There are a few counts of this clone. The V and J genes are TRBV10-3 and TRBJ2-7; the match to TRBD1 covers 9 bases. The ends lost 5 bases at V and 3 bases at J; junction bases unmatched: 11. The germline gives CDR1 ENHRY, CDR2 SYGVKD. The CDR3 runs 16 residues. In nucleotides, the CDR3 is TGTGCCATCAGTCCCCGCGGGACAGGGCGAAGCTACGAGCAGTACTTC. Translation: CAISPRGTGRSYEQYF.

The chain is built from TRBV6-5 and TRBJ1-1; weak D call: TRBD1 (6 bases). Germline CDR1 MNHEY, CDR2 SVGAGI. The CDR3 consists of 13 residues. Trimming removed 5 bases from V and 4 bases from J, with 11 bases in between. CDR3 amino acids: CASSKRGRTEAFF. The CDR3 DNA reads TGTGCCAGCAGTAAGCGGGGGCGCACTGAAGCTTTCTTT.

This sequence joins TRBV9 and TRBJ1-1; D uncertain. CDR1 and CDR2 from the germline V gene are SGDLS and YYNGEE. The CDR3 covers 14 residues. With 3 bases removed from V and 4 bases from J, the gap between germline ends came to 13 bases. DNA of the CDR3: TGTGCCAGCAGCGGAAAGGACGGAGGCACTGAAGCTTTCTTT. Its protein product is CASSGKDGGTEAFF.

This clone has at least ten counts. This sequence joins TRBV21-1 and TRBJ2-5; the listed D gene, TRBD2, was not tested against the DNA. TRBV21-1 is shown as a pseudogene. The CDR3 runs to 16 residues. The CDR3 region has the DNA TGTGCCAGCAGCAAAGTGGTAGCGGGAGTTGGAGAGACCCAGTACTTC. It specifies CASSKVVAGVGETQYF.

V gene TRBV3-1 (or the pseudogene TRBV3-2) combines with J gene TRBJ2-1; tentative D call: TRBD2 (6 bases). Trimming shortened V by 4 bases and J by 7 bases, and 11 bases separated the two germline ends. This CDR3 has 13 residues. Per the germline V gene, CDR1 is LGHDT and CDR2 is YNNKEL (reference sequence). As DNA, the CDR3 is TGTGCCAGCAGCCGGGGACTCCCAAATGAGCAGTTCTTC. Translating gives CASSRGLPNEQFF.

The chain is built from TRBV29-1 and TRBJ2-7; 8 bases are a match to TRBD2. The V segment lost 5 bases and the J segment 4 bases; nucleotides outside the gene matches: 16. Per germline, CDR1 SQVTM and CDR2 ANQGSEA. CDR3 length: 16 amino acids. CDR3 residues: CSVRGWLETSDYEQYF. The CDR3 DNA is TGCAGCGTTAGAGGTTGGTTGGAGACTAGCGATTACGAGCAGTACTTC.

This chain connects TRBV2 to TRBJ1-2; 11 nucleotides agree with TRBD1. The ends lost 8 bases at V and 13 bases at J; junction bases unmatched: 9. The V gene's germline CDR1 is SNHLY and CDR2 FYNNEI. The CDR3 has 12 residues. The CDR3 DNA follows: TGTGCCAGCGGCTTAGGACAGGGGGCAAGCACCTTC. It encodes CASGLGQGASTF.

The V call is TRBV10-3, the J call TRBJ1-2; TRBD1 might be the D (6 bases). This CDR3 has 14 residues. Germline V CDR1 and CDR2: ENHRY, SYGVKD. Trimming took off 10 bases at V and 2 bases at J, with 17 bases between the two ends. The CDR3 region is CATGHRVENYGYTF. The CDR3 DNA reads TGTGCCACCGGACACAGGGTTGAGAACTATGGCTACACCTTC.